This is a list of T cell receptor beta chains from one sample in a study of T cells in Graves' hyperthyroidism and ophthalmopathy. Using its own MiXCR run on the multiplex PCR reads, TCRdb lists one record per CDR3 protein. Here the sample spans around 490,000 distinct CDR3 sequences, 15% to 20% being singletons. Input material: blood. These receptors came from a man aged 35-49 years with Graves' ophthalmopathy. CDR3s include the opening cysteine and the closing phenylalanine or tryptophan. The order of the fields is J gene, clone size, V gene, CDR3 protein. The size field is filled for only some rows; it gives once, few, many or a size class.

j_gene: TRBJ2-7
abundance: -
v_gene: TRBV4-1
CDR3aa: CASSQDSGQERAQYF

j_gene: TRBJ2-3
abundance: -
v_gene: TRBV24-1
CDR3aa: CATSDSDTQYF

j_gene: TRBJ2-1
abundance: many
v_gene: TRBV11-1
CDR3aa: CASSLSPLAGVAYEQFF

j_gene: TRBJ1-2
abundance: -
v_gene: TRBV10-2
CDR3aa: CASSQTLVNYGYTF

j_gene: TRBJ2-7
abundance: few
v_gene: TRBV4-1
CDR3aa: CASSQADWTGEQYF

j_gene: TRBJ1-2
abundance: -
v_gene: TRBV6-2/TRBV6-3
CDR3aa: CASSYSPELYGYTF

j_gene: TRBJ1-2
abundance: few
v_gene: TRBV20-1
CDR3aa: CSAQDGGEPYGYTF

j_gene: TRBJ2-5
abundance: few
v_gene: TRBV4-1
CDR3aa: CASSQDSGSQETQYF

j_gene: TRBJ1-2
abundance: many
v_gene: TRBV5-1
CDR3aa: CASSLGTKMSYTF

j_gene: TRBJ2-2
abundance: -
v_gene: TRBV7-9
CDR3aa: CASSPPSGGAAGELFF

j_gene: TRBJ1-3
abundance: few
v_gene: TRBV3-1
CDR3aa: CARMGATGNTIYF

j_gene: TRBJ2-5
abundance: -
v_gene: TRBV12-3/TRBV12-4
CDR3aa: CASSLEGGRARETQYF

j_gene: TRBJ2-1
abundance: many
v_gene: TRBV2
CDR3aa: CASSPVGSEQFF

j_gene: TRBJ2-1
abundance: many
v_gene: TRBV28
CDR3aa: CASSRQRLSYNEQFF

j_gene: TRBJ1-1
abundance: -
v_gene: TRBV6-1
CDR3aa: CASSRIGGVVTEAFF

j_gene: TRBJ2-7
abundance: -
v_gene: TRBV5-1
CDR3aa: CASSLVVAYEQYF

j_gene: TRBJ1-1
abundance: -
v_gene: TRBV29-1
CDR3aa: CSVDPPGHPEAFF

j_gene: TRBJ2-3
abundance: -
v_gene: TRBV6-5
CDR3aa: CASSYMGNGRGTDTQYF

j_gene: TRBJ2-7
abundance: many
v_gene: TRBV6-2/TRBV6-3
CDR3aa: CASSYSQGSVYEQYF

j_gene: TRBJ2-7
abundance: -
v_gene: TRBV5-8
CDR3aa: CASSLTQDFYEQYF

j_gene: TRBJ2-7
abundance: -
v_gene: TRBV5-1
CDR3aa: CASSLTGTQTYEQYF

j_gene: TRBJ2-3
abundance: many
v_gene: TRBV20-1
CDR3aa: CSTPGEGGADTQYF

j_gene: TRBJ1-1
abundance: many
v_gene: TRBV12-5
CDR3aa: CASGLGKPAEAFF

j_gene: TRBJ2-5
abundance: many
v_gene: TRBV13
CDR3aa: CASSLEGQQETQYF

j_gene: TRBJ2-2
abundance: -
v_gene: TRBV10-3
CDR3aa: CAIPGATGELFF

j_gene: TRBJ2-3
abundance: many
v_gene: TRBV2
CDR3aa: CASSPGTGGRTDTQYF

j_gene: TRBJ1-5
abundance: few
v_gene: TRBV12-3/TRBV12-4
CDR3aa: CASSLADQPQHF

j_gene: TRBJ1-1
abundance: many
v_gene: TRBV10-3
CDR3aa: CAISESATENTEAFF

j_gene: TRBJ1-5
abundance: -
v_gene: TRBV20-1
CDR3aa: CSAREQKGVQPQHF

j_gene: TRBJ2-3
abundance: many
v_gene: TRBV7-3
CDR3aa: CASSPGPGTGGTDTQYF

j_gene: TRBJ2-1
abundance: -
v_gene: TRBV5-5
CDR3aa: CASSPGVREGRGEQFF

j_gene: TRBJ1-3
abundance: -
v_gene: TRBV5-1
CDR3aa: CASSLKGSGNTIYF

j_gene: TRBJ1-2
abundance: many
v_gene: TRBV3-1
CDR3aa: CASSQGRMLINYGYTF

j_gene: TRBJ1-6
abundance: few
v_gene: TRBV20-1
CDR3aa: CSARDDAGLESSPLHF

j_gene: TRBJ1-2
abundance: many
v_gene: TRBV3-1
CDR3aa: CASSQDIGSHYGYTF

j_gene: TRBJ2-2
abundance: few
v_gene: TRBV7-3
CDR3aa: CASSSGLVNGELFF

j_gene: TRBJ1-1
abundance: -
v_gene: TRBV20-1
CDR3aa: CSARAPANTEAFF

j_gene: TRBJ1-1
abundance: few
v_gene: TRBV5-1
CDR3aa: CASSSGTVGETAFF

j_gene: TRBJ1-1
abundance: -
v_gene: TRBV25-1
CDR3aa: CASSEPGYTEAFF

j_gene: TRBJ2-1
abundance: -
v_gene: TRBV20-1
CDR3aa: CSARKVLSYNEQFF

j_gene: TRBJ2-5
abundance: many
v_gene: TRBV10-3
CDR3aa: CAISVGSQETQYF

j_gene: TRBJ1-1
abundance: few
v_gene: TRBV7-2
CDR3aa: CASSLNQGPNTEAFF

j_gene: TRBJ2-1
abundance: few
v_gene: TRBV10-3
CDR3aa: CAISVIEGAYNEQFF

j_gene: TRBJ1-1
abundance: -
v_gene: TRBV18
CDR3aa: CASSPQPGTEAFF

j_gene: TRBJ1-4
abundance: -
v_gene: TRBV19
CDR3aa: CASSDPEPAHQTIEGTEKLFF

j_gene: TRBJ2-1
abundance: -
v_gene: TRBV3-1
CDR3aa: CASSQMMANGQFF

j_gene: TRBJ2-5
abundance: few
v_gene: TRBV27
CDR3aa: CASSLQGWKKETQYF

j_gene: TRBJ1-1
abundance: many
v_gene: TRBV20-1
CDR3aa: CSARGSAEAFF

j_gene: TRBJ2-7
abundance: -
v_gene: TRBV14
CDR3aa: CASSQEMMSVAGEQYF

j_gene: TRBJ2-7
abundance: few
v_gene: TRBV4-1
CDR3aa: CASSQDFGYEQYF

j_gene: TRBJ2-7
abundance: -
v_gene: TRBV5-6
CDR3aa: CASSFIFRGTGGSYEQYF

j_gene: TRBJ1-1
abundance: -
v_gene: TRBV5-1
CDR3aa: CASSSMTAMNTEAFF

j_gene: TRBJ2-7
abundance: few
v_gene: TRBV6-1
CDR3aa: CASARDDDEQYF

j_gene: TRBJ1-5
abundance: few
v_gene: TRBV12-3/TRBV12-4
CDR3aa: CACSFGGGQPQHF

j_gene: TRBJ2-3
abundance: once
v_gene: TRBV20-1
CDR3aa: CSAPWETPGLAGTDTQYF

j_gene: TRBJ2-7
abundance: -
v_gene: TRBV3-1
CDR3aa: CASSQIERGEQYF

j_gene: TRBJ1-6
abundance: many
v_gene: TRBV3-1
CDR3aa: CASSRSATADNSPLHF

j_gene: TRBJ1-1
abundance: few
v_gene: TRBV9
CDR3aa: CASSVESDSVLSLAEAFF

j_gene: TRBJ1-3
abundance: -
v_gene: TRBV7-2
CDR3aa: CASRAGTSPGNTIYF

j_gene: TRBJ2-5
abundance: many
v_gene: TRBV2
CDR3aa: CASTRDRYQETQYF